This T cell receptor beta chain was captured in a study of blood T cell repertoires in COVID-19 (TCRdb year 2020). About the study as a whole: Samples covering the acute and convalescent phases of COVID-19 were provided by collaborators in the United States, Italy and Spain. The prospective study material was composed of cDNA or gDNA derived from T cells, B-cell-depleted T cells, or PBMCs. Subjects who had been exposed to COVID-19, were actively infected with it, or had recovered from it provided the deeply sampled blood TCRbeta repertoires that made up the dataset. The repertoires were made available in a free public database intended to serve as a resource for research on the immune response to SARS-CoV-2. The samples were drawn from the first 160 participants of the ongoing ImmuneRACE study and from 1,254 subjects provided by 6 global collaborators. Sample metadata almost always included a de-identified subject ID, COVID-19 status, age in years and sex. Where HLA class I and class II types were available, the types were taken from metadata supplied by the sample provider, not from assay-based typing. Findings and caveats that apply to the study as a whole: Clinical and demographic metadata were provided uncurated, with the amount varying by source and participant.

Each collaborating institution followed its own protocols to collect whole blood in K2EDTA tubes. For TCRbeta analysis, collaborators shipped samples as frozen whole blood, isolated PBMCs, or DNA extracted from either of those sample types. The germline V gene encodes CDR1 SEHNR and CDR2 FQNEAQ (reference sequence). The cysteine opens and the phenylalanine closes a CDR3 of 14 amino acids. Only the CDR3 portion is preserved as DNA: 42 bases, with reading frame beginning at the first base. Unmatched junction bases come to 3, with V trimmed by 4 bases and J by 4 bases. The immunoSEQ Assay, a bias-controlled multiplex PCR, was used to amplify TCRbeta CDR3 regions from genomic DNA. In the authors' own workflow: The number of nucleated cells in each sample was estimated by amplification of reference gene primers within the assay. To quantify the absolute abundance of each unique TCRbeta CDR3 rearrangement, sequence reads were collapsed and filtered. For each sample, productive Simpson clonality was calculated as the square root of Simpson's diversity index across productive rearrangements. Here the immuneACCESS table is served through TCRdb, limited to in-frame sequences with V and J called. Missing clones are a known gap in these copies; in checked studies unresolved V genes cover under half, and the rest lacks a known reason. D and trimming come from the DNA, and the V and J calls and clone size come from that table. The sample table holds 75,000 to 85,000 clones, of which 75% to 90% were seen once. The leading ten clones occupy roughly a sixth of the sample.

This clone was seen a single time. Its binding antigen is unknown. No much larger clone is present one base from it, and per-base qualities are unavailable. The TCR comes from a human donor in a cohort sampled during active COVID-19. Sequenced material: peripheral blood. The sequence joins TRBV7-9 to TRBJ1-4; 7 junctional bases match TRBD1. The sequenced DNA: TGTGCCAGCAGCTACCGGGACAGTAATGAAAAACTGTTTTTT. Its coded protein is CASSYRDSNEKLFF.